The rows below give T cell receptor beta chains drawn from one sample of a study of cytomegalovirus exposure and HLA in healthy donors. The method was immunoSEQ multiplex PCR; TCRdb's version includes in-frame clones alone and lacks a portion of them. The table shows 100,000 to 150,000 clones, with approximately 95% occurring only once. The sample was PBMCs. The origin of the receptors is a man aged 18 to 29 in good health and CMV-seronegative. Both conserved end residues are trimmed from each CDR3.

j_call v_call cdr3_aa
TRBJ1-1 TRBV30 AWSGGQSNTEAF
TRBJ1-5 TRBV7-9 ASSEDGNSNQPQH
TRBJ2-7 TRBV28 ASGTGVHEQY
TRBJ2-7 TRBV4-2 ASSPNADSYEQY
TRBJ2-7 TRBV4-3 ASSQDLGLAGGEQY
TRBJ2-1 TRBV11-3 ATGTSGHNEQF
TRBJ2-1 TRBV5-4 ASSWEGGRENEQF
TRBJ2-7 TRBV7-2 ASSHGTREQY
TRBJ2-5 TRBV2 ATLAQGEGTQY
TRBJ1-1 TRBV5-8 ASRKILGHPKNTEAF
TRBJ2-2 TRBV18 ASSPQYSNTGELF
TRBJ2-7 TRBV5-5 ASEEREGLYEQY
TRBJ1-3 TRBV28 ASSFEGAISGNTIY
TRBJ2-5 TRBV7-3 ASSLTGSDETQY
TRBJ2-7 TRBV28 ASSFQRDSAPQY
TRBJ2-7 TRBV28 ASSSRRGTSLSYEQY
TRBJ2-1 TRBV28 ASSLEEGRREQF
TRBJ2-1 TRBV9 ASSVDPAPHEQF
TRBJ2-7 TRBV7-9 ASSDGLAGGPPYEQY
TRBJ2-7 TRBV6-1 ASSDPGLAENYEQY
TRBJ2-7 TRBV27 ASSSQATGGSYEQY
TRBJ2-3 TRBV7-9 ASSASSGSTDTQY
TRBJ1-1 TRBV15 ATSIQQRGGNTEAF
TRBJ2-7 TRBV4-3 ASSPWTGLSYEQY
TRBJ2-1 TRBV2 ASLARLAGVGEQF
TRBJ1-1 TRBV7-8 ASSPDRGPEAF
TRBJ2-7 TRBV5-3 ARRPGKRYEQY
TRBJ2-7 TRBV27 ASSLSPSHEQY
TRBJ2-5 TRBV27 ASRPGLAGGETQY
TRBJ2-4 TRBV11-3 ASSPPSDKNIQY
TRBJ1-2 TRBV28 ASSPPDRVLGYT
TRBJ2-2 TRBV19 ASSISYRVDTGELF
TRBJ2-3 TRBV15 ATSRKKSPTRDITDTQY
TRBJ2-7 TRBV7-7 ASSFGGVGYEQY
TRBJ2-3 TRBV4-3 ASSLQKVGPADTQY